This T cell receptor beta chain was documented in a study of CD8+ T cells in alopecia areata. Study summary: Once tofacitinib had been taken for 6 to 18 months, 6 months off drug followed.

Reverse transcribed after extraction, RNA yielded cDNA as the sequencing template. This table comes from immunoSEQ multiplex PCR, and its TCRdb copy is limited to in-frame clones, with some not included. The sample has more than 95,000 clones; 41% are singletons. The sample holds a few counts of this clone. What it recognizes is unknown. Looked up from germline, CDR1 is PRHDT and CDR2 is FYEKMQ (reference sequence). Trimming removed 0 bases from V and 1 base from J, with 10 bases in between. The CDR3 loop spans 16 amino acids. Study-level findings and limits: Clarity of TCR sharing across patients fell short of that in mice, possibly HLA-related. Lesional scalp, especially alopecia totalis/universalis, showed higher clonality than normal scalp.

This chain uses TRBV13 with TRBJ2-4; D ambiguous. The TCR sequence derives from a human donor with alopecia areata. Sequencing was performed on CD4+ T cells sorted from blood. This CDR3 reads CASSLGAGFAKNIQYF. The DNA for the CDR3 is TGTGCCAGCAGCTTAGGTGCAGGTTTTGCCAAAAACATTCAGTACTTC.